This T cell receptor (beta chain) was sequenced in a study of blood T cells in healthy people across ages. Notes on the study in general: PBMC samples, being unsorted, prevented any conclusive comparison of naive and antigen-experienced cells. The recorded TCR beta diversity per million T cells decreased in a roughly linear manner with age.

In this sample, this clonotype turned up a few times. Its specificity is not known. A second PCR, run for about 7 to 12 cycles, used a sample-barcoded 5' primer plus a J-beta primer mix. Each single sample gave us at least 2.5 million CDR3-containing paired-end reads. A single record per CDR3 protein comes from TCRdb applying MiXCR to the 5' RACE reads. The data show around 1,700,000 distinct CDR3 sequences, approximately 30% seen once. Germline lookup yields CDR1 SEHNR and CDR2 FQNEAQ (reference sequence). This CDR3 contains 15 residues. V lost 5 bases to trimming and J lost 1 base; unmatched junction nucleotides: 5.

Source material: blood. This clonotype was sampled from a woman aged 25 to 39 in good health. The V and J genes are TRBV7-9 and TRBJ1-2; 9 nucleotides align to TRBD1. CDR3 amino acids: CASSLGQGYNYGYTF. The CDR3 DNA is TGTGCCAGCAGCCTCGGACAGGGGTATAACTATGGCTACACCTTC.